These T cell receptor beta chains were read from a single sample in a study of graft-versus-host responses after intestinal transplantation. TCRdb's table, derived via immunoSEQ multiplex PCR, lists solely in-frame clones and lacks some. The sample yields tens of thousands of clones, about 94% seen once. These receptors' targets are unknown. The specimen comprised unstimulated CD8+ T cells sorted from spleen or lymph node cells, sampled before transplant. These receptors originate from a human donor who was the organ donor for an intestinal transplant. Both conserved end residues are part of each CDR3. D genes are given only for firm matches. Size values are once, few and many counts, or a class for expanded clones, and some rows have none.

clone size | J gene | CDR3 length | V gene | D gene | CDR3 protein | CDR3 DNA
NA | TRBJ1-5 | 18 | TRBV27 | NA | CASSSQVLGVLGLQPQHF | TGTGCCAGCAGTTCCCAAGTTTTAGGGGTCTTGGGCCTTCAGCCCCAGCATTTT
once | TRBJ2-1 | 11 | TRBV10-3 | NA | CAISESNEQFF | TGTGCCATCAGTGAGTCTAATGAGCAGTTCTTC
once | TRBJ1-1 | 13 | TRBV9 | NA | CASSVEGGAEAFF | TGTGCCAGCAGCGTAGAGGGAGGCGCTGAAGCTTTCTTT
NA | TRBJ2-1 | 16 | TRBV4-2 | TRBD2 | CASSQDRREGYNEQFF | TGTGCCAGCAGCCAAGATAGGCGGGAGGGGTACAATGAGCAGTTCTTC
NA | TRBJ1-4 | 15 | TRBV5-4 | NA | CASSFDGIENEKLFF | TGTGCCAGCAGCTTTGACGGGATTGAAAATGAAAAACTGTTTTTT
NA | TRBJ2-7 | 13 | TRBV7-3 | NA | CASSLEPFNEQYF | TGTGCCAGCAGCTTAGAGCCGTTCAACGAGCAGTACTTC
NA | TRBJ1-2 | 14 | TRBV4-1 | NA | CASSQEGVLGGYTF | TGCGCCAGCAGCCAAGAGGGGGTTCTTGGTGGCTACACCTTC
once | TRBJ2-3 | 17 | TRBV9 | TRBD2 | CASSTPLGLADEDTQYF | TGTGCCAGCAGCACCCCCTTAGGACTAGCGGACGAAGATACGCAGTATTTT
once | TRBJ2-7 | 15 | TRBV28 | NA | CASSFRGGWPYEQYF | TGTGCCAGCAGTTTTAGGGGGGGGTGGCCCTACGAGCAGTACTTC
NA | TRBJ2-7 | 13 | TRBV28 | NA | CASSGVKNYEQYF | TGTGCCAGCAGCGGAGTTAAGAACTACGAGCAGTACTTC
once | TRBJ1-2 | 15 | TRBV7-9 | TRBD1 | CASSPQDRENYGYTF | TGTGCCAGCAGCCCTCAAGACAGGGAGAACTATGGCTACACCTTC
NA | TRBJ1-1 | 19 | TRBV11-2 | TRBD1 | CASSLFSLIPGQGDTEAFF | TGTGCCAGCAGCTTATTTTCCTTAATTCCCGGGCAGGGGGACACTGAAGCTTTCTTT
NA | TRBJ2-2 | 17 | TRBV19 | TRBD2 | CASSTLTSGRGAGELFF | TGTGCCAGTAGTACCCTGACTAGCGGGAGGGGGGCCGGGGAGCTGTTTTTT
NA | TRBJ2-1 | 15 | TRBV6-4 | TRBD2 | CASSDSSGRENEQFF | TGTGCCAGCAGTGACAGTAGCGGGAGGGAGAATGAGCAGTTCTTC
NA | TRBJ2-7 | 13 | TRBV5-1 | NA | CASSFSPSYEQYF | TGCGCCAGCAGCTTCTCACCCTCCTACGAGCAGTACTTC